Reported below is one T cell receptor beta chain. The data stem from a study of blood T cell repertoires in COVID-19. Study-level background: Italy, Spain and the United States were the sources of the convalescent and acute COVID-19 samples. Sources were T cells, B-cell-depleted T cells, or PBMCs; the material itself was cDNA or gDNA.

The authors' processing: Amplification of reference gene primers provided the estimated nucleated cell counts. The protocol was immunoSEQ multiplex PCR, while the TCRdb copy is restricted to in-frame clones and leaves out a portion. The V and J calls and the clone size are those of that table, but D and trimming were determined from the DNA. The data hold around 380,000 clones, with roughly four fifths observed a single time. Germline-derived CDR1 and CDR2 are LNHDA and SQIVND (reference sequence). Trimming stripped 7 bases from V and 1 base from J, with 16 bases between. The CDR3 totals 15 residues.

The receptor comes from a human donor with acute or convalescent COVID-19. The donor label of this sample is uncertain. Sequenced: peripheral blood. The chain uses TRBV19 and TRBJ1-1; D gene unclear. Here the CDR3 reads CASIPDGKRNTEAFF. In nucleotides, the CDR3 is TGTGCCAGTATTCCCGACGGGAAAAGGAACACTGAAGCTTTCTTT.